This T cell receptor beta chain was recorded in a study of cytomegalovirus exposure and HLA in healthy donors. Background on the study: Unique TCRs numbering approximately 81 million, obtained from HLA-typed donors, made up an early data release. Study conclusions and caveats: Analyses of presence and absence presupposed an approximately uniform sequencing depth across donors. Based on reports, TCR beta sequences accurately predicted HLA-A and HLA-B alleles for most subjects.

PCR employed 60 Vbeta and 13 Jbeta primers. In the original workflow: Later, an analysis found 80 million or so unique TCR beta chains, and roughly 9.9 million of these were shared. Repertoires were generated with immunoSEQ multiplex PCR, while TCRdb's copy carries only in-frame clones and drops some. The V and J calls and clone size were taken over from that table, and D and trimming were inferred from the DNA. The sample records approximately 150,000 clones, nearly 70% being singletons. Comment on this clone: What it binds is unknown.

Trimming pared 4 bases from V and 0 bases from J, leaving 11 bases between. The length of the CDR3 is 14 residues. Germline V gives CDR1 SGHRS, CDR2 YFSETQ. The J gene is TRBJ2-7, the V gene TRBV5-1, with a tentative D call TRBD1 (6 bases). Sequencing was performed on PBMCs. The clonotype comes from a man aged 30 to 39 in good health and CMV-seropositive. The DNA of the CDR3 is TGCGCCAGCAGCCCTCAGGGGACCTCCTACGAGCAGTACTTC. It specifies CASSPQGTSYEQYF. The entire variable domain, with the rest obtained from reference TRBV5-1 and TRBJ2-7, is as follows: KAGVTQTPRYLIKTRGQQVTLSCSPISGHRSVSWYQQTPGQGLQFLFEYFSETQRNKGNFPGRFSGRQFSNSRSEMNVSTLELGDSALYLCASSPQGTSYEQYFGPGTRLTVT.